The subject of this entry is one T cell receptor (beta chain). Source study methods: Reference gene primer amplification in the assay estimated nucleated cell counts. The protocol was immunoSEQ multiplex PCR, while the TCRdb copy is restricted to in-frame clones and leaves out a portion. V, J and clone size derive from that table, while D and trimming were established from the DNA sequence. There are 230,000 or so clones in the sample; around 81% occur only once, and around 3.7% lies in the top ten. CDR1 and CDR2 (germline): SQVTM, ANQGSEA. This CDR3 has 16 amino acids. Trimming pared 0 bases from V and 0 bases from J, leaving 14 bases between. This specimen comes from a study of blood T cell repertoires in COVID-19. Study background: The United States, Italy and Spain supplied acute and convalescent COVID-19 samples.

The chain links TRBV29-1 to TRBJ1-1; a possible D gene is TRBD1 (6 bases). The sample consisted of PBMCs or T cells enriched from blood (not recorded which). This TCR was sampled from a man in his fifties who had recovered from COVID-19. CDR3 sequence: CSVEDQGTGLNTEAFF. The CDR3 coding sequence is TGCAGCGTTGAAGATCAGGGAACAGGGTTGAACACTGAAGCTTTCTTT.